This T cell receptor beta chain originates from a study of blood T cell repertoires in COVID-19. Study background: Spain, Italy and the United States supplied samples that represented acute and convalescent COVID-19. T cells, B-cell-depleted T cells, or PBMCs provided the cDNA or gDNA that served as material.

Germline V gene sequence: CDR1 MNHNS, CDR2 SASEGT. The CDR3 runs 15 residues. Per the authors' pipeline: By means of reference gene primer amplification, nucleated cell counts were estimated. The data were produced by immunoSEQ multiplex PCR, yet TCRdb's version contains in-frame clones alone and is incomplete. V and J calls and clone size are copied from that table; D and trimming were computed from the DNA. This table has around 31,000 clones, 80% to 90% appearing once. Note on this clone: A junction boundary mismatches the germline segment, possibly from a read error.

This chain joins TRBV6-1 and TRBJ2-1; 9 nucleotides align to TRBD1. The sequenced sample consisted of peripheral blood. The clonotype was recovered from a man aged 55 to 70 with acute or convalescent COVID-19. This CDR3 reads CASREGDREMGEQFF. In DNA, the CDR3 is TGTGCCAGCAGAGAAGGGGACAGGGAAATGGGTGAGCAGTTCTTC.